The present T cell receptor beta chain was sequenced within a study of TIL therapy for anti-PD-1-resistant metastatic lung cancer (dated by TCRdb to about 2021). A note on the overall study: Enrolled patients had a median age of roughly 50 years (range 38-75) and a median tumor PD-L1 proportion score of around 5.6%. T cell receptor beta sequencing of tumor and peripheral blood served to follow clonotypes across the tumor, the expanded TIL product, and serial blood samples. A median non-synonymous tumor mutation burden of around 1.4 mutations per megabase was determined across the cohort by whole-exome sequencing. The cohort was predominantly lung adenocarcinoma, with a handful of EGFR-mutant and two ALK-rearranged tumors, and half of patients were current or former smokers. The paper's findings and limits, for the study overall: Compared with baseline intratumoral T cells, expanded TIL cultures were more clonal and less diverse (median clonality roughly 6.5% vs 31%, p < 0.0001). Generalizability was limited because the cohort was highly selected, with more treatment-naive, never-smoker and oncogene-addicted patients included than is typical. The study protocol defined all tumor marker inferences as exploratory. Clonal turnover during TIL culture was high, and many clones enriched in the product were not detected in the baseline tumor, suggesting clonal contraction rather than faithful expansion.

Note on this clone: Its antigen is still unknown. There are no base qualities to consult, and no much larger clone falls within one base.

The immunoSEQ v3 hsTCRB kit was used to amplify TCR beta CDR3 regions from genomic DNA through bias-controlled multiplex PCR. TCR libraries were sequenced on an Illumina NextSeq 500 to approximately 2 million read pairs for survey level or 5-6 million for deep level. On the study's bioinformatics: V, D and J genes were assigned, non-productive sequences were removed, and clonality was reported by immunoSEQ Analyzer software. To compare repertoires between infused TIL and blood, productive Simpson clonality was used along with the Morisita overlap index of productive TRB rearrangements. This immuneACCESS table, as held by TCRdb, lists in-frame sequences with V and J called but not all clones. Of the missing ones, under half trace to an unresolved V gene in checked studies; the others have no known cause. That table is the source of V, J and clone size, and D and trimming were worked out from the DNA. This sample comprises approximately 4,900 clones, 64% of them detected only once. Roughly 9.5% of the sample comes from the top ten.

Per the publication, the time point label means: pre-treatment sample, taken before nivolumab and TIL therapy. The baseline tumor samples, taken from the same resection that was used to grow TIL, were excised metastases, most often pleural nodules or supraclavicular lymph nodes. Tumors were collected before any PD-1/PD-L1 blockade, after which patients were given nivolumab, and patients who progressed were given lymphodepletion, an infusion of expanded TIL and IL-2. Adults with stage 4 NSCLC were enrolled from October 2017 to January 2020 in a dual-center phase I trial. The samples were obtained from a phase I trial that was single-arm and open-label and tested tumor-infiltrating lymphocyte therapy combined with nivolumab in advanced non-small cell lung cancer. Portions of each resected tumor were snap-frozen in liquid nitrogen and were stored at -80 degrees C. Tumor regions of interest were chosen on H&E sections by laser-capture macrodissection, pulverized into roughly 14 mg aliquots, and extracted with Qiagen Allprep kits.

The sample here was tumor tissue, taken at baseline. The source is a man aged 65 to 85 with non-small cell lung cancer.

The CDR3 corresponds to CASGPDRINNQPQHF. The DNA sequence is TGTGCTAGTGGTCCCGACAGGATAAACAATCAGCCCCAGCATTTT. This receptor chain uses TRBV12-5 and TRBJ1-5, and the D gene may be TRBD1, 6 bases matching. CDR1 and CDR2 (LGHNT, FRNRAP) derive from the germline V gene. The CDR3, cysteine through phenylalanine, is 15 amino acids long. CDR3 DNA only is kept here, 45 bases in frame from base 1. The junction shows trimming of 5 bases on V and 3 bases on J, plus 14 bases between the germline ends.